These 6 T cell receptor beta chains originate from one sample sequenced in a study of T cell changes during pregnancy in multiple sclerosis. Measured with immunoSEQ multiplex PCR; TCRdb has only the in-frame clones, and not every one. The table lists around 96,000 clones, 80% to 95% of them singletons. The sample here was peripheral blood, taken in the first trimester of pregnancy. Receptors were obtained from a female donor with multiple sclerosis, enrolled in a pregnancy study.

The chain links TRBV29-1 to TRBJ2-2; 7 bases fit TRBD1. The CDR3 loop spans 15 amino acids. With V trimmed by 2 bases and J by 7 bases, 10 bases remained unmatched. Germline CDR1 is SQVTM and CDR2 is ANQGSEA. CDR3: CSVEIWRQGGGELFF. DNA for the CDR3: TGCAGCGTTGAAATTTGGCGACAGGGCGGCGGGGAGCTGTTTTTT.

The rearrangement uses TRBV5-1 and TRBJ2-7; 10 bases line up with TRBD1. The CDR3 totals 17 residues. Germline trimming cut 2 bases from V and 3 bases from J; bases unmatched to any gene: 11. Germline V gives CDR1 SGHRS, CDR2 YFSETQ. In nucleotides, the CDR3 is TGCGCCAGCAGCTTAACCTCCGGGACAGGGGCGGTCTACGAGCAGTACTTC. Encoded protein: CASSLTSGTGAVYEQYF.

This clone has just a few counts. The chain has TRBV6-6 and TRBJ1-1; possible D gene TRBD1, 5 bases. Germline V gene sequence: CDR1 MNHNY, CDR2 SVGAGI (reference sequence). The germline V and J ends were trimmed by 8 bases and 4 bases, with 8 bases remaining between them. The CDR3 contains 11 residues. CDR3 loop: CASGGGTEAFF. CDR3 nucleotides: TGTGCCAGCGGGGGGGGCACTGAAGCTTTCTTT.

This chain links TRBV10-1 with TRBJ2-7, with TRBD1 as a possible D gene (6 bases). The germline V gene has CDR1 WNHNN and CDR2 SYGVQD (reference sequence). V lost 2 bases and J 0 bases, leaving 14 bases between the germline ends. CDR3 length: 16 amino acids. DNA for the CDR3: TGCGCCAGCAGTGAGGTCCGGGACACCAGCTCCTACGAGCAGTACTTC. This gives the protein CASSEVRDTSSYEQYF.

The chain combines TRBV4-2 with TRBJ1-3; 7 bases fit TRBD1. The CDR3 consists of 15 residues. The V gene's germline CDR1 is LGHNA and CDR2 YNFKEQ. The V gene end was trimmed by 4 bases and the J gene end by 0 bases; junction bases not matched to a gene: 3. The CDR3 region is CASSRGQSSGNTIYF. The CDR3 nucleotides are TGTGCCAGCAGCCGGGGACAGAGCTCTGGAAACACCATATATTTT.

The chain carries TRBV18 and TRBJ1-3; D not certain. Germline V CDR1 and CDR2: KGHSH, LQKENI. Trimming stripped 7 bases from V and 5 bases from J, with 18 bases between. The CDR3 spans 15 residues. The CDR3 loop is CASFPSGSRRNTIYF. CDR3 bases: TGTGCCAGCTTCCCAAGTGGGAGCAGAAGAAACACCATATATTTT.